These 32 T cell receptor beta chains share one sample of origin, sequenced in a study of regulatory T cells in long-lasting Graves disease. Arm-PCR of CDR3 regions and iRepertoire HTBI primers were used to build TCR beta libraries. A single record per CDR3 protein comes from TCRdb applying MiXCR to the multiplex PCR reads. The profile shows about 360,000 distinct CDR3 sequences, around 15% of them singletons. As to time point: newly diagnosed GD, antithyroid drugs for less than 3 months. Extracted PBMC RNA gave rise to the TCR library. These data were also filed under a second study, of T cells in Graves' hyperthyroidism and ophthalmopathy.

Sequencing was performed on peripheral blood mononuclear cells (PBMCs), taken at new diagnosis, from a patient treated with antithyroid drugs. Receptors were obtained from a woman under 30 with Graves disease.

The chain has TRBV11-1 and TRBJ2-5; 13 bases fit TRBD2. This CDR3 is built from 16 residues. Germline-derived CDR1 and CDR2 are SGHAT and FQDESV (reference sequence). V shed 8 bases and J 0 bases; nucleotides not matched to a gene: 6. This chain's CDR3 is CASGGLAGFNQETQYF. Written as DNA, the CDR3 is TGTGCCAGCGGGGGACTAGCGGGGTTCAACCAAGAGACCCAGTACTTC. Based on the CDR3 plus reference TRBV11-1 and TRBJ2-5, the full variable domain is EAEVAQSPRYKITEKSQAVAFWCDPISGHATLYWYRQILGQGPELLVQFQDESVVDDSQLPKDRFSAERLKGVDSTLKIQPAELGDSAMYLCASGGLAGFNQETQYFGPGTRLLVL.

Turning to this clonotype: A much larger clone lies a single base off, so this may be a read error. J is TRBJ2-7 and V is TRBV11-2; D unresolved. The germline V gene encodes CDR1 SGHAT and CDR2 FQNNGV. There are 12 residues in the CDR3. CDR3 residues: CASNLGSSEQYF. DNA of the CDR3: TGTGCCAGCAACTTAGGGTCGTCCGAGCAGTACTTC.

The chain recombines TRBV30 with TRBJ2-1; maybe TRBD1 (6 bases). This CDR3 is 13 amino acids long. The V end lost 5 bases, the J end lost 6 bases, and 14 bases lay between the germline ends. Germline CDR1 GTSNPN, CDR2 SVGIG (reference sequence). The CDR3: CAWSGAASNEQFF. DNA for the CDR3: TGTGCCTGGTCAGGGGCCGCGAGCAATGAGCAGTTCTTC. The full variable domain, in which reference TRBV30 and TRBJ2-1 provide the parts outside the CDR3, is SQTIHQWPATLVQPVGSPLSLECTVEGTSNPNLYWYRQAAGRGLQLLFYSVGIGQISSEVPQNLSASRPQDRQFILSSKKLLLSDSGFYLCAWSGAASNEQFFGPGTRLTVL.

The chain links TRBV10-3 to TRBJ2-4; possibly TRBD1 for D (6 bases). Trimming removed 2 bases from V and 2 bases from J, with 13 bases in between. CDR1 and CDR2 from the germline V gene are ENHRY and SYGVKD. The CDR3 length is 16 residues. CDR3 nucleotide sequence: TGTGCCATCAGTGAGGCCACAGGGATTACCAAAAACATTCAGTACTTC. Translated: CAISEATGITKNIQYF.

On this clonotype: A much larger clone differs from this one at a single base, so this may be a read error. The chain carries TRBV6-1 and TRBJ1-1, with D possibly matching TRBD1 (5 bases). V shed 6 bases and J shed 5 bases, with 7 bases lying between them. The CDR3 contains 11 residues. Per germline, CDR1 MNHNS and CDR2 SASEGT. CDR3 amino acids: CASRDRTEAFF. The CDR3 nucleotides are TGTGCCAGCAGAGACAGAACTGAAGCTTTCTTT.

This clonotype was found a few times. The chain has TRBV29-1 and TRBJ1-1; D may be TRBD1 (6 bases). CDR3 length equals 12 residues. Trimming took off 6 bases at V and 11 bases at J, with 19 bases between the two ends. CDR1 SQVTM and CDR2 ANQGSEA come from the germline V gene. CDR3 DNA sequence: TGCAGCGTCCCATTCGGGGGGGCGGGCGCTTTCTTT. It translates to CSVPFGGAGAFF.

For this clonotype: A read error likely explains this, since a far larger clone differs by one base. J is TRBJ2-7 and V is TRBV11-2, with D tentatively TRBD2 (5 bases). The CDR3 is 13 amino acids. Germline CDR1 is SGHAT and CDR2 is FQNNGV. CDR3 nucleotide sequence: TGTGCCAGCAGCTTAGCGTTCGGGAACGAGCTGTACTTC. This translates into CASSLAFGNELYF.

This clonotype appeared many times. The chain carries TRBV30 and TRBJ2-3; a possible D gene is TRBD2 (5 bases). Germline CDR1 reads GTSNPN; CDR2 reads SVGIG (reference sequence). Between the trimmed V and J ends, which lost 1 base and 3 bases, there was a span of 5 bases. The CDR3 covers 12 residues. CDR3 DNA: TGTGCCTGGAGTGCGGGAACAGATACGCAGTATTTT. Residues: CAWSAGTDTQYF.

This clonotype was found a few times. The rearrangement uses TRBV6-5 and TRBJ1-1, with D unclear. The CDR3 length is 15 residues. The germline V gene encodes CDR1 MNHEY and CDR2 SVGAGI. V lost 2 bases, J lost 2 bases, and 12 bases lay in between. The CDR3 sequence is CASSYGESINTEAFF. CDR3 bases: TGTGCCAGCAGTTACGGGGAGTCGATCAACACTGAAGCTTTCTTT.

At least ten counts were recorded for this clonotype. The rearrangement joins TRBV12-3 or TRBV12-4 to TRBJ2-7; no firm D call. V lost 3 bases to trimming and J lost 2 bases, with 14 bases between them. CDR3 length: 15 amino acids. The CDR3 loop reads CASSFVQGKPYEQYF. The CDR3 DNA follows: TGTGCCAGCAGTTTTGTACAAGGGAAGCCCTACGAGCAGTACTTC.

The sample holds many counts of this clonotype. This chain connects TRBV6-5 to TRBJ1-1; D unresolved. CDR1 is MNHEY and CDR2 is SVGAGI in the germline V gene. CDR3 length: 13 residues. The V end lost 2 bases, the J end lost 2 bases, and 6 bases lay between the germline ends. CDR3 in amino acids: CASSYLDNTEAFF. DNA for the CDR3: TGTGCCAGCAGTTACCTAGATAACACTGAAGCTTTCTTT.

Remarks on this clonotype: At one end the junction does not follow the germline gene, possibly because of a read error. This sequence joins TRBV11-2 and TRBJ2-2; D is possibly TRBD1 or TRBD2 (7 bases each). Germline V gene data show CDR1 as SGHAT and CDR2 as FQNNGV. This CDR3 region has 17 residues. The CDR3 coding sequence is TGTGCCAGCCCCCCCCCGGGACAGCGGGATATCTCCGGGGAGCTGGTTTTT. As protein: CASPPPGQRDISGELVF.

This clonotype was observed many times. Here the CDR3 DNA reads TGTGCCAGCAGTTTAGACACAGGGGGAGGTCAGCCCCAGCATTTT. Translation: CASSLDTGGGQPQHF. The V call is TRBV12-3 or TRBV12-4, the J call TRBJ1-5; TRBD1 aligns across 8 bases. Trimming removed 1 base from V and 6 bases from J; junction bases left unmatched: 5. This CDR3 contains 15 residues.

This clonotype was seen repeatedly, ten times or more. CDR3 region: CASSQGPGGRETQYF. CDR3 sequence (DNA): TGTGCCAGCAGCCAAGGGCCAGGTGGGAGGGAGACCCAGTACTTC. The chain has TRBV3-1 and TRBJ2-5; a weak D match, TRBD2 (6 bases). V dropped 1 base and J dropped 5 bases, with 14 bases sitting between them. This CDR3 has 15 residues. Looked up from germline, CDR1 is LGHDT and CDR2 is YNNKEL (reference sequence).

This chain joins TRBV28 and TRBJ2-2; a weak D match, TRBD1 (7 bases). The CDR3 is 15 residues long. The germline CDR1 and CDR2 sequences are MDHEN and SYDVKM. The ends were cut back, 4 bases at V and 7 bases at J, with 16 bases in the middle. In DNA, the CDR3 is TGTGCCAGCAGTTCCAGGGGGGCCTGGGGCGGGGAGCTGTTTTTT. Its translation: CASSSRGAWGGELFF.

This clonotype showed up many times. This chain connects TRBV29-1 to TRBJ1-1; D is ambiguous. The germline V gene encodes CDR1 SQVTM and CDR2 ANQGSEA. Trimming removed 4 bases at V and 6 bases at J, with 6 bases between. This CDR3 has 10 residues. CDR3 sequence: CSVATAEAFF. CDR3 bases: TGCAGCGTTGCGACGGCTGAAGCTTTCTTT.

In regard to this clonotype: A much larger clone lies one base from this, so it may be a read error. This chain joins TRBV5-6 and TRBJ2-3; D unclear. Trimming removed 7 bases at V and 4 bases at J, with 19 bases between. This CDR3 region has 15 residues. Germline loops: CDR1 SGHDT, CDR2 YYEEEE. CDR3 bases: TGTGCCAGCTATTTGCCCGGCTCGAGCGCAGATACGCAGTATTTT. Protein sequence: CASYLPGSSADTQYF.

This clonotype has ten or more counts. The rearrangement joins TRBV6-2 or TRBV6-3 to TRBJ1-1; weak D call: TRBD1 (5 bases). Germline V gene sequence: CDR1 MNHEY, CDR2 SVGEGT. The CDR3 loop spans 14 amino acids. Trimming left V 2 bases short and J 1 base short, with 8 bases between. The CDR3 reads CASSYTTENTEAFF. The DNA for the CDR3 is TGTGCCAGCAGTTACACGACAGAGAACACTGAAGCTTTCTTT.

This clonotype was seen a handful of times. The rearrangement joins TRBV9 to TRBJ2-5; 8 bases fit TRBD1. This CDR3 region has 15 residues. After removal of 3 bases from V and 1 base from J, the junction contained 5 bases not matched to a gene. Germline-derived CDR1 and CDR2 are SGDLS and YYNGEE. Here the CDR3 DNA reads TGTGCCAGCAGCGGGCAGGGGGCGTCCCAAGAGACCCAGTACTTC. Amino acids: CASSGQGASQETQYF.

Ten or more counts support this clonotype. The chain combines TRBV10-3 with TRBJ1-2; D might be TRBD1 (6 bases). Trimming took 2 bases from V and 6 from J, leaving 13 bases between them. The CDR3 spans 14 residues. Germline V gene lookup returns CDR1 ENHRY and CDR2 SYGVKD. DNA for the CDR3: TGTGCCATCAGTGAGAGGGGGACGAAGGATGGCTACACCTTC. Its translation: CAISERGTKDGYTF.

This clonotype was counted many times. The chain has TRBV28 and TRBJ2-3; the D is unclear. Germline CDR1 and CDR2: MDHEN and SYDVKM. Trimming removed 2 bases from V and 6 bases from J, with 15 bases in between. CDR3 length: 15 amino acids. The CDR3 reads CASSLAGPTQDTQYF. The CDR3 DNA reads TGTGCCAGCAGTTTAGCCGGGCCTACACAGGATACGCAGTATTTT.

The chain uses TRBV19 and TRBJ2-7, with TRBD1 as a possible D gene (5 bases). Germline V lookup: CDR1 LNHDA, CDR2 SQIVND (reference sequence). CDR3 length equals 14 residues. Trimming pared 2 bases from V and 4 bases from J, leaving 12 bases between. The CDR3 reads CASSIQGFPYEQYF. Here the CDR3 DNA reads TGTGCCAGTAGTATACAGGGATTTCCTTACGAGCAGTACTTC. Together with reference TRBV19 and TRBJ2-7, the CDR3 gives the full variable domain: DGGITQSPKYLFRKEGQNVTLSCEQNLNHDAMYWYRQDPGQGLRLIYYSQIVNDFQKGDIAEGYSVSREKKESFPLTVTSAQKNPTAFYLCASSIQGFPYEQYFGPGTRLTVT.

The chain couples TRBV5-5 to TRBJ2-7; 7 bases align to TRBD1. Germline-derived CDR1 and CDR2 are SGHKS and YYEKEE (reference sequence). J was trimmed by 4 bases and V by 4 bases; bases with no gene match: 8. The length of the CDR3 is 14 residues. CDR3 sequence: CASSKPGQIYEQYF. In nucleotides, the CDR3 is TGTGCCAGCAGCAAGCCGGGACAGATATACGAGCAGTACTTC. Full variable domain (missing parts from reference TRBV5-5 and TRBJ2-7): DAGVTQSPTHLIKTRGQQVTLRCSPISGHKSVSWYQQVLGQGPQFIFQYYEKEERGRGNFPDRFSARQFPNYSSELNVNALLLGDSALYLCASSKPGQIYEQYFGPGTRLTVT.

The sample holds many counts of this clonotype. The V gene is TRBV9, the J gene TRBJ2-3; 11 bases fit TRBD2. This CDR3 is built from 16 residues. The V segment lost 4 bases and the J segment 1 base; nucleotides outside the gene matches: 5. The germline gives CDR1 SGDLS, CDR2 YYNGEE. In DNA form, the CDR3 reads TGTGCCAGCAGCAAAGGGACTAGCGGACGCACAGATACGCAGTATTTT. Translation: CASSKGTSGRTDTQYF.

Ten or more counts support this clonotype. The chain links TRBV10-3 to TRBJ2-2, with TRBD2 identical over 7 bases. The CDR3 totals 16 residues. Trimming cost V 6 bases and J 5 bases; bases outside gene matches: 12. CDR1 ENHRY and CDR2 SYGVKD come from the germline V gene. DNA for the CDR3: TGTGCCATCAGAACCTCGGCAGGGCGGGGGACCGGGGAGCTGTTTTTT. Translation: CAIRTSAGRGTGELFF.

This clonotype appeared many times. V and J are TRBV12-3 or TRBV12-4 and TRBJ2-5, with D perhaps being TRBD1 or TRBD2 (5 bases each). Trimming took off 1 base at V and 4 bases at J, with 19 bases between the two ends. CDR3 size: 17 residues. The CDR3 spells CASSLGRLVHGGETQYF. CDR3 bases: TGTGCCAGCAGTTTAGGTCGACTCGTCCATGGGGGAGAGACCCAGTACTTC.

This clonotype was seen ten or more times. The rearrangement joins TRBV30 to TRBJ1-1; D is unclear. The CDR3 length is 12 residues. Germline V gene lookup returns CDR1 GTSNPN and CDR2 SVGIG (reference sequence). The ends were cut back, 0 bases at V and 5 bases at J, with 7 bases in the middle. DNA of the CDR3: TGTGCCTGGAGTGTCCCCTGGACTGAAGCTTTCTTT. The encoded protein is CAWSVPWTEAFF.

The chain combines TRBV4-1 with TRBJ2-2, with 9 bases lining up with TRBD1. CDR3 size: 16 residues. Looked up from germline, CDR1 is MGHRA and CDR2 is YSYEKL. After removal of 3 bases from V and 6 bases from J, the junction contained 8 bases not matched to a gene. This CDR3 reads CASSQGRQGGAGELFF. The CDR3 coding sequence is TGCGCCAGCAGCCAGGGACGACAGGGGGGGGCCGGGGAGCTGTTTTTT.

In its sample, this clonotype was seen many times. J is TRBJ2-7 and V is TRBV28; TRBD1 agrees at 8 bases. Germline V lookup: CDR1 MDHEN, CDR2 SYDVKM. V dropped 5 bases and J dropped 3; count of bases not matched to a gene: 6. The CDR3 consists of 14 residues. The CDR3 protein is CASSSNRGNYEQYF. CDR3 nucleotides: TGTGCCAGCAGTAGCAACAGGGGGAACTACGAGCAGTACTTC.

The CDR3 bases are TGTGCCTGGAGTGTAGGGGTCCAAGAGACCCAGTACTTC. Protein sequence: CAWSVGVQETQYF. The chain employs TRBV30 and TRBJ2-5; the D gene is possibly TRBD1 (5 bases). V dropped 0 bases and J dropped 1 base, with 6 bases sitting between them. Per germline, CDR1 GTSNPN and CDR2 SVGIG (reference sequence). CDR3 length equals 13 residues.

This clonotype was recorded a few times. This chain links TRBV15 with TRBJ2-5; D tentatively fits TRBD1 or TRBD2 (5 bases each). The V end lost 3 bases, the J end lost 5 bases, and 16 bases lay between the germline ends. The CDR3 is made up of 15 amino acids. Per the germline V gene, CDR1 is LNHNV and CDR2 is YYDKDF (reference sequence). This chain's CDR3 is CATSSAGTGEETQYF. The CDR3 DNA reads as TGTGCCACCAGCAGTGCCGGGACCGGGGAGGAGACCCAGTACTTC.

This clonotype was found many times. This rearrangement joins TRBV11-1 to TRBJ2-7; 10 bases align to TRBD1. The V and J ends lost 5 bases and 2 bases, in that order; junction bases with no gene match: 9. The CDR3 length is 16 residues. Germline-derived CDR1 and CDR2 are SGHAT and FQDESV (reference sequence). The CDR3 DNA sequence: TGTGCCAGCAGCCCCAACTTCGGGACAGGGGCCTACGAGCAGTACTTC. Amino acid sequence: CASSPNFGTGAYEQYF.